A single sample gave rise to the 23 T cell receptor beta chains below, sequenced in a study of response to subunit inactivated influenza vaccine. TCRdb independently ran MiXCR on the RT-PCR reads; one entry per CDR3 protein. The data hold 650,000 to 700,000 distinct CDR3 sequences, with 15% to 18% observed a single time. The sequences come from PBMCs from blood, collected roughly 13 days after vaccination. These receptors were collected from a man aged 45-65 years who received an inactivated influenza vaccine.

The count of this clonotype is one. The rearrangement uses TRBV19 and TRBJ1-1; D is possibly TRBD1 (5 bases). Trimming took off 4 bases at V and 2 bases at J, with 14 bases between the two ends. This CDR3 is built from 15 residues. Germline values: CDR1 LNHDA, CDR2 SQIVND (reference sequence). CDR3 bases: TGTGCCAGTAGTAGCACCGGGGCTATAAACACTGAAGCTTTCTTT. Encoded protein: CASSSTGAINTEAFF. Filled out from reference TRBV19 and TRBJ1-1, the complete variable domain reads DGGITQSPKYLFRKEGQNVTLSCEQNLNHDAMYWYRQDPGQGLRLIYYSQIVNDFQKGDIAEGYSVSREKKESFPLTVTSAQKNPTAFYLCASSSTGAINTEAFFGQGTRLTVV.

V usage is TRBV7-9 and J usage is TRBJ2-1; 7 nucleotides match TRBD1. This CDR3 comprises 17 residues. Germline CDR1 and CDR2: SEHNR and FQNEAQ (reference sequence). Trimming cost V 3 bases and J 5 bases; bases outside gene matches: 13. The CDR3 DNA sequence: TGTGCCAGCAGCTTTCTTACATCCGGGACAGCTAACAATGAGCAGTTCTTC. Translating it yields CASSFLTSGTANNEQFF.

Points on this clonotype: Its ends do not fully match the called genes, so a read error is possible. V usage is TRBV29-1 and J usage is TRBJ2-5; TRBD1 matches 10 bases. Per the germline V gene, CDR1 is SQVTM and CDR2 is ANQGSEA. CDR3 size: 14 residues. The CDR3 sequence: CSVGTRDRGFGDSF. The CDR3 DNA reads TGCAGCGTTGGTACCCGGGACAGGGGTTTCGGGGATAGCTTC.

This clonotype was picked up a small number of times. The chain recombines TRBV5-1 with TRBJ2-7; weak D call: TRBD2 (6 bases). The CDR3 is made up of 14 amino acids. CDR1 is SGHRS, CDR2 YFSETQ, per germline. V was cut by 7 bases and J by 4 bases, with 18 bases left in between. This chain's CDR3 is CASGTGGVTYEQYF. Written as DNA, the CDR3 is TGCGCCAGCGGTACTGGCGGGGTTACTTACGAGCAGTACTTC.

The rearrangement joins TRBV6-5 to TRBJ1-6; D ambiguous. The germline CDR1 and CDR2 sequences are MNHEY and SVGAGI. The germline V and J ends were trimmed by 0 bases and 3 bases, with 9 bases remaining between them. The CDR3 runs to 16 residues. The CDR3 DNA follows: TGTGCCAGCAGTTACTCGATGTCAGGCTATAATTCACCCCTCCACTTT. Protein: CASSYSMSGYNSPLHF.

The table lists this clonotype with many counts. The J gene is TRBJ2-1, the V gene TRBV7-9, with TRBD2 identical over 11 bases. This CDR3 has 17 amino acids. The V gene's germline CDR1 is SEHNR and CDR2 FQNEAQ (reference sequence). Losses at the gene ends were 4 bases for V and 2 bases for J; bases not matched to a gene: 7. CDR3 sequence: CASSSRSGRGPYNEQFF. The CDR3 bases are TGTGCCAGCAGCTCACGTAGCGGGAGGGGCCCCTACAATGAGCAGTTCTTC.

This clonotype showed up just a few times. The V gene is TRBV30, the J gene TRBJ2-5; TRBD1 agrees at 9 bases. The ends lost 0 bases at V and 2 bases at J; junction bases unmatched: 7. The CDR3 is made up of 16 amino acids. Germline V lookup: CDR1 GTSNPN, CDR2 SVGIG (reference sequence). The CDR3: CAWSVPGTGNQETQYF. As DNA, the CDR3 is TGTGCCTGGAGTGTACCTGGGACAGGGAATCAAGAGACCCAGTACTTC.

CDR3 loop: CAISERESGANVLTF. CDR3 DNA: TGTGCCATCAGTGAACGCGAGTCTGGGGCCAACGTCCTGACTTTC. The chain couples TRBV10-3 to TRBJ2-6; D unclear. Germline assignment: CDR1 ENHRY and CDR2 SYGVKD. The CDR3 loop spans 15 amino acids. Trimming took off 3 bases at V and 1 base at J, with 7 bases between the two ends.

There are many counts of this clonotype. The CDR3 is CSARVSGGRNEQFF. The CDR3 bases are TGCAGTGCTAGAGTTTCGGGAGGAAGGAATGAGCAGTTCTTC. J is TRBJ2-1 and V is TRBV20-1, with TRBD2 identical over 7 bases. CDR3 length equals 14 residues. V gave up 1 base and J gave up 7 bases; unmatched junction bases: 7. CDR1 is DFQATT and CDR2 is SNEGSKA in the germline V gene (reference sequence).

The J gene is TRBJ2-4, the V gene TRBV12-3 or TRBV12-4, with D possibly matching TRBD2 (6 bases). The CDR3 has 15 amino acids. Between the trimmed V and J ends, which lost 6 bases and 1 base, there was a span of 13 bases. CDR3 in amino acids: CASSPGGVAKNIQYF. The CDR3 region has the DNA TGTGCCAGCAGCCCAGGAGGGGTGGCCAAAAACATTCAGTACTTC.

This clonotype was counted between two and nine times. This rearrangement joins TRBV6-1 to TRBJ2-2; D gene ambiguous. Germline CDR1 reads MNHNS; CDR2 reads SASEGT. The CDR3 consists of 15 residues. V lost 5 bases and J 3 bases, leaving 13 bases between the germline ends. The DNA of the CDR3 is TGTGCCAGCAGTAAAGTAATTTCTGACACCGGGGAGCTGTTTTTT. This gives the protein CASSKVISDTGELFF.

This clonotype was recorded a few times. The V call is TRBV12-3 or TRBV12-4, the J call TRBJ2-1, with TRBD2 matching 8 bases. The CDR3 spans 15 residues. Trimming took 6 bases from V and 0 from J; bases not matched to a gene: 4. CDR3 sequence (DNA): TGTGCCAGCAGCGGGAGGGGGAGCTCCTACAATGAGCAGTTCTTC. This gives the protein CASSGRGSSYNEQFF.

The V call is TRBV14, the J call TRBJ2-2; 9 nucleotides match TRBD2. Germline trimming cut 1 base from V and 6 bases from J; bases unmatched to any gene: 6. Germline V gene data show CDR1 as SGHDN and CDR2 as FVKESK. The CDR3 has 16 amino acids. The CDR3 loop is CASSQVSAGGAGELFF. The CDR3 coding sequence is TGTGCCAGCAGCCAAGTGTCAGCGGGAGGAGCCGGGGAGCTGTTTTTT.

This clonotype was seen a handful of times. The chain combines TRBV12-3 or TRBV12-4 with TRBJ2-5; 8 nucleotides agree with TRBD2. With 5 bases clipped from V and 1 base from J, the junction kept 3 bases outside the gene matches. The CDR3 contains 14 residues. This CDR3 is CASSTSGSQETQYF. CDR3 nucleotide sequence: TGTGCCAGCAGTACCAGCGGGAGCCAAGAGACCCAGTACTTC.

About this clonotype itself: Relative to the germline gene, one junction end is altered; a read error may explain this. The chain combines TRBV6-5 with TRBJ2-7; 9 bases agree with TRBD2. Germline assignment: CDR1 MNHEY and CDR2 SVGAGI. CDR3 length: 18 amino acids. CDR3 sequence (DNA): TGTGCCAGAAGTTACTCTCGGTCCGTCGCGGGGGGGTTATACGAGCAGTACTTC. This gives the protein CARSYSRSVAGGLYEQYF.

This clonotype was counted only a few times. This chain connects TRBV15 to TRBJ1-6, with D perhaps matching TRBD1 (5 bases). The germline V and J ends were trimmed by 1 base and 9 bases, with 16 bases remaining between them. This CDR3 contains 16 residues. Looked up from germline, CDR1 is LNHNV and CDR2 is YYDKDF (reference sequence). The CDR3 bases are TGTGCCACCAGCAGAGCTCCTACCCGGGGGAGTTCACCCCTCCACTTT. Translation: CATSRAPTRGSSPLHF.

This clonotype was counted a few times. The gene calls are TRBV5-1 and TRBJ2-3; TRBD2 agrees at 8 bases. CDR3 size: 18 residues. With 0 bases clipped from V and 3 bases from J, the junction kept 12 bases outside the gene matches. Germline values: CDR1 SGHRS, CDR2 YFSETQ. The CDR3 DNA reads as TGCGCCAGCAGCTTGGGGACTAGCCCATCTATGGGTACAGATACGCAGTATTTT. This encodes CASSLGTSPSMGTDTQYF.

This chain uses TRBV6-5 with TRBJ2-6; TRBD1 agrees at 12 bases. CDR3 length: 19 amino acids. Trimming cost V 0 bases and J 4 bases; bases outside gene matches: 7. CDR1 MNHEY and CDR2 SVGAGI come from the germline V gene. The CDR3 sequence is CASSYSTGTGGKGANVLTF. The CDR3 nucleotides are TGTGCCAGCAGTTACTCGACCGGGACAGGGGGCAAAGGGGCCAACGTCCTGACTTTC.

CDR3 DNA: TGTGCCAGCAGCTTAGACTGGGAGGGCTACACCTTC. Encoded protein: CASSLDWEGYTF. The gene calls are TRBV7-9 and TRBJ1-2; D is uncertain. This CDR3 contains 12 residues. With 1 base removed from V and 8 bases from J, the gap between germline ends came to 8 bases. Germline loops: CDR1 SEHNR, CDR2 FQNEAQ (reference sequence).

The sample holds a few counts of this clonotype. The chain uses TRBV6-1 and TRBJ2-2; a weak D match, TRBD1 (6 bases). The CDR3 is made up of 15 amino acids. CDR1 and CDR2 from the germline V gene are MNHNS and SASEGT. Trimming left V 6 bases short and J 1 base short, with 12 bases between. CDR3 sequence: CASRIPGQNTGELFF. The CDR3 bases are TGTGCCAGCAGAATCCCGGGACAGAACACCGGGGAGCTGTTTTTT.

This CDR3 reads CASSPTPSSRAADTQYF. In DNA form, the CDR3 reads TGTGCCAGCAGCCCAACACCTAGTTCGCGGGCCGCAGATACGCAGTATTTT. The genes are TRBV9 and TRBJ2-3, with a weak D call TRBD2 (5 bases). CDR3 size: 17 residues. CDR1 and CDR2 from the germline V gene are SGDLS and YYNGEE. V was clipped by 4 bases and J by 4 bases, with 22 bases between them. Drawing the rest from reference TRBV9 and TRBJ2-3, the complete variable domain is DSGVTQTPKHLITATGQRVTLRCSPRSGDLSVYWYQQSLDQGLQFLIQYYNGEERAKGNILERFSAQQFPDLHSELNLSSLELGDSALYFCASSPTPSSRAADTQYFGPGTRLTVL.

The chain links TRBV10-1 to TRBJ1-1; tentatively, D is TRBD1 (5 bases). Germline V gene lookup returns CDR1 WNHNN and CDR2 SYGVQD (reference sequence). The CDR3 has 14 amino acids. V lost 5 bases and J lost 7, with 17 bases in between. CDR3 sequence: CASSPGRTGIEAFF. CDR3 in DNA: TGCGCCAGCAGTCCAGGGAGGACGGGTATTGAAGCTTTCTTT.

V and J are TRBV4-2 and TRBJ1-6; D unresolved. CDR1 LGHNA and CDR2 YNFKEQ come from the germline V gene. This CDR3 has 16 amino acids. Deletions cut 1 base from V and 3 bases from J, with 10 bases between. The CDR3 sequence is CASSQGLQIYNSPLHF. The CDR3 DNA follows: TGTGCCAGCAGCCAAGGTTTACAGATCTATAATTCACCCCTCCACTTT.